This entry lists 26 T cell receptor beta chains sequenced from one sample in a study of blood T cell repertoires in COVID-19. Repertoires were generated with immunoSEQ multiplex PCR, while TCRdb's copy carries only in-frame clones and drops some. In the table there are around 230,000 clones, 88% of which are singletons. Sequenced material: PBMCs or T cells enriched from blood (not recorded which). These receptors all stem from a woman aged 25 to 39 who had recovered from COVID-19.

CDR3 residues: CAGRGAWGYTF. The CDR3, as DNA: TGTGCAGGCCGGGGGGCTTGGGGCTACACCTTC. V gene TRBV28 combines with J gene TRBJ1-2; tentatively, D is TRBD1 (6 bases). The germline V gene encodes CDR1 MDHEN and CDR2 SYDVKM. The CDR3 sequence is 11 residues long.

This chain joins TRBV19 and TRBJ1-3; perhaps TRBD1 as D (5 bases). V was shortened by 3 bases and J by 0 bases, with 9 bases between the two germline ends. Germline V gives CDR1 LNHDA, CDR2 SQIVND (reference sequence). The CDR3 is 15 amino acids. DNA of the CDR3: TGTGCCAGTAGTATCGACAGCCACTCTGGAAACACCATATATTTT. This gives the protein CASSIDSHSGNTIYF.

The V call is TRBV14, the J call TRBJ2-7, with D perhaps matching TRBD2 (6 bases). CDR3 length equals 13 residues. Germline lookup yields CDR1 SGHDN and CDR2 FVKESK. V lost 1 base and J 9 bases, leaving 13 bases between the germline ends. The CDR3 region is CASSQVRGTAQYF. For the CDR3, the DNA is TGTGCCAGCAGCCAAGTTCGGGGGACGGCGCAGTACTTC.

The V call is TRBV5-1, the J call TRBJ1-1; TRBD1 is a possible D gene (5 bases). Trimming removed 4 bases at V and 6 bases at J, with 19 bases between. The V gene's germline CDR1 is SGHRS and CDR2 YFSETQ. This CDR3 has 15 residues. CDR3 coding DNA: TGCGCCAGCAGCGCCAGACAAGGGGATCTCGCTGAAGCTTTCTTT. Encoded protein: CASSARQGDLAEAFF.

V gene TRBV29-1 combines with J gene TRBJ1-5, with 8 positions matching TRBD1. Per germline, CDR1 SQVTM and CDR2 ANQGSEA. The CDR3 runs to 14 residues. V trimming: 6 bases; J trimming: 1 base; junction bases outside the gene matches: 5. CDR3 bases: TGCAGCGTATCAGGGGACAGGAGCAATCAGCCCCAGCATTTT. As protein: CSVSGDRSNQPQHF.

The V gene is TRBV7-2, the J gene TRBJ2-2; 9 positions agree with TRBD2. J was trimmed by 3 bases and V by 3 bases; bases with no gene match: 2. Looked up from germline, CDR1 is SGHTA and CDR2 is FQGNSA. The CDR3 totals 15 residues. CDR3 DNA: TGTGCCAGCAGCTTTCTAGCGGGGCACACCGGGGAGCTGTTTTTT. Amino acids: CASSFLAGHTGELFF.

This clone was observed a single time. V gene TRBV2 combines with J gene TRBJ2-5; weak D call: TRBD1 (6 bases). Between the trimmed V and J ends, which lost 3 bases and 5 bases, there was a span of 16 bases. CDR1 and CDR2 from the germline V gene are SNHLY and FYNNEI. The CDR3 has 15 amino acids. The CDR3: CASSERRGGGETQYF. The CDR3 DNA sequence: TGTGCCAGCAGTGAGCGCAGGGGCGGCGGGGAGACCCAGTACTTC.

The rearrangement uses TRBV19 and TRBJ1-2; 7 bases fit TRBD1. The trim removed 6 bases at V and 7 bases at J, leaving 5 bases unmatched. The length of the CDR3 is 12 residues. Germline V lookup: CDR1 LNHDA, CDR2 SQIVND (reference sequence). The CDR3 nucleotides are TGTGCCAGTAGGACAGGGTCAGGTGGCTACACCTTC. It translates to CASRTGSGGYTF.

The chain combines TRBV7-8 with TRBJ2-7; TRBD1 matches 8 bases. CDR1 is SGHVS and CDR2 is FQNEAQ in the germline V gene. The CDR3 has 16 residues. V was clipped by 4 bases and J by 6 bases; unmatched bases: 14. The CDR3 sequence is CASSWQGARYDSEQYF. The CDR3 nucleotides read TGTGCCAGCAGCTGGCAGGGGGCGCGTTACGATTCCGAGCAGTACTTC.

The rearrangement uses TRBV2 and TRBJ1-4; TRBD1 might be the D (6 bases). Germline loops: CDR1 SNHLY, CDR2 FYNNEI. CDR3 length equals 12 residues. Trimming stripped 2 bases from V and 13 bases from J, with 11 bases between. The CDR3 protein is CASSERTAILFF. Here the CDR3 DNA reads TGTGCCAGCAGTGAACGGACAGCCATACTGTTTTTT.

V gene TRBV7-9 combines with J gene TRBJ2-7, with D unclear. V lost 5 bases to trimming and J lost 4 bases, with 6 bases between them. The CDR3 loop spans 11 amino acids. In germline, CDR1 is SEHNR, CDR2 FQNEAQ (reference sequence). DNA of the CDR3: TGTGCCAGCAGCCCCGGGTACGAGCAGTACTTC. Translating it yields CASSPGYEQYF.

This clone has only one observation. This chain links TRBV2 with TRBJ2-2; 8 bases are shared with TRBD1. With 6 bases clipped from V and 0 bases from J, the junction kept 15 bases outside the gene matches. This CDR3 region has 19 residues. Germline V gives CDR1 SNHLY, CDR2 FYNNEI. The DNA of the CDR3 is TGTGCCAGCAGATCGACGACAGGGGACCTCAATCCGAACACCGGGGAGCTGTTTTTT. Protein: CASRSTTGDLNPNTGELFF.

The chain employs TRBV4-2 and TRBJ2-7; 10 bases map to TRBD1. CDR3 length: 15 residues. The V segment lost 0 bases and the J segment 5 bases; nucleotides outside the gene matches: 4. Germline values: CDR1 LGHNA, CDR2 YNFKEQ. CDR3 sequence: CASSQEGQGVDEQYF. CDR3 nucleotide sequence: TGTGCCAGCAGCCAAGAAGGACAGGGGGTCGACGAGCAGTACTTC.

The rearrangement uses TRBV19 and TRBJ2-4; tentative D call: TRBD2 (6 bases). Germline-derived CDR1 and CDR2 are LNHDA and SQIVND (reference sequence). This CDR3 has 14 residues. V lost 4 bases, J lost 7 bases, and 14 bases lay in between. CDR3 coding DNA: TGTGCCAGTAGTACCCGGGACTGGGTGAACATTCAGTACTTC. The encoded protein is CASSTRDWVNIQYF. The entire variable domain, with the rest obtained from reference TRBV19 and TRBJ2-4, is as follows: DGGITQSPKYLFRKEGQNVTLSCEQNLNHDAMYWYRQDPGQGLRLIYYSQIVNDFQKGDIAEGYSVSREKKESFPLTVTSAQKNPTAFYLCASSTRDWVNIQYFGAGTRLSVL.

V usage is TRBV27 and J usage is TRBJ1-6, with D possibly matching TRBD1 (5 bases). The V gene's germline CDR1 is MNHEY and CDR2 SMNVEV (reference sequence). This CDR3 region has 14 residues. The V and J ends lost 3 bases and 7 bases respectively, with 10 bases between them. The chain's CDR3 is CASSFTQGNSPLHF. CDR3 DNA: TGTGCCAGCAGTTTTACCCAGGGCAATTCACCCCTCCACTTT.

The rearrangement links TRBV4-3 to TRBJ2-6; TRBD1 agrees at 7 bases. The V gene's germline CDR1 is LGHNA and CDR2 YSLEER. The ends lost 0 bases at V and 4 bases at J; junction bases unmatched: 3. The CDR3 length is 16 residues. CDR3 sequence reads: CASSQDTGAGANVLTF. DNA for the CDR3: TGCGCCAGCAGCCAAGATACAGGGGCGGGGGCCAACGTCCTGACTTTC.

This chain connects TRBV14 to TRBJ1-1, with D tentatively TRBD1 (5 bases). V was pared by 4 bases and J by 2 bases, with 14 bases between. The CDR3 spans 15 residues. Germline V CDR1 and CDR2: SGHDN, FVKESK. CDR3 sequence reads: CASSPLGDRNTEAFF. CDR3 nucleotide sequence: TGTGCCAGCAGCCCCCTCGGAGACAGAAACACTGAAGCTTTCTTT.

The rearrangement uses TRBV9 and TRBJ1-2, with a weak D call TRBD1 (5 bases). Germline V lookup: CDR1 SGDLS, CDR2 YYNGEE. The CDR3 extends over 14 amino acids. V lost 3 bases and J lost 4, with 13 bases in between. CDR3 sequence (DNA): TGTGCCAGCAGCGCACAGGTGCAGGGCTATGGCTACACCTTC. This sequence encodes CASSAQVQGYGYTF.

Here the CDR3 DNA reads TGTGCCTCCTGGGGGGGCTACTACGAGCAGTACTTC. It yields the protein CASWGGYYEQYF. The chain couples TRBV10-3 to TRBJ2-7; D perhaps matches TRBD2 (7 bases). Between the trimmed V and J ends, which lost 11 bases and 3 bases, there was a span of 14 bases. Germline CDR1 is ENHRY and CDR2 is SYGVKD. CDR3 length: 12 residues.

The DNA for the CDR3 is TGTGCCAGCAGCTCGACAGGAGACTATGGCTACACCTTC. Translating gives CASSSTGDYGYTF. The chain employs TRBV7-6 and TRBJ1-2; D is possibly TRBD1 (6 bases). Trimming took 4 bases from V and 3 from J, leaving 9 bases between them. The CDR3 is 13 amino acids. Germline CDR1 reads SGHVS; CDR2 reads FNYEAQ.

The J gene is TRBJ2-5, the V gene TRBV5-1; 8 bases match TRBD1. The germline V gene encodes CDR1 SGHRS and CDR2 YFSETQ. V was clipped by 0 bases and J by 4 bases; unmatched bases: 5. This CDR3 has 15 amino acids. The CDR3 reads CASSLARGRGETQYF. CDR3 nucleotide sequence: TGCGCCAGCAGCTTGGCCAGGGGGCGGGGAGAGACCCAGTACTTC.

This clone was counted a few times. CDR3 sequence: CASSQVGNTEAFF. DNA of the CDR3: TGCGCCAGCAGCCAAGTCGGGAACACTGAAGCTTTCTTT. This chain connects TRBV4-1 to TRBJ1-1, with D hard to call. Deletions cut 1 base from V and 1 base from J, with 4 bases between. This CDR3 is built from 13 residues. Germline assignment: CDR1 MGHRA and CDR2 YSYEKL.

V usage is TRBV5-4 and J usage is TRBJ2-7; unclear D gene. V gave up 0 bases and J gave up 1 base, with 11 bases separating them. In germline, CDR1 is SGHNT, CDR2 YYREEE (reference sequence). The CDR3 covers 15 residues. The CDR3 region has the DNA TGTGCCAGCAGCTTGGTTGGTACTACTTCCTACGAGCAGTACTTC. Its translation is CASSLVGTTSYEQYF.

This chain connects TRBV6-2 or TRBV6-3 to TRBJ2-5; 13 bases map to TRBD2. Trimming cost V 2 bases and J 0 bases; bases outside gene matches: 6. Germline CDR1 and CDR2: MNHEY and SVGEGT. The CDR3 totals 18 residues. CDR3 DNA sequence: TGTGCCAGCAGTTACATCTGGACTAGCGGGGGCCACCAAGAGACCCAGTACTTC. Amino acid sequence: CASSYIWTSGGHQETQYF.

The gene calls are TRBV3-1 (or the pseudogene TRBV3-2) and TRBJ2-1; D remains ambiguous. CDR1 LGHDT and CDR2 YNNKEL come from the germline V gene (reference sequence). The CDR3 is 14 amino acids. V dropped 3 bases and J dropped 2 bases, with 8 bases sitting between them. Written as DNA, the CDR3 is TGTGCCAGCAGCCAGGTTTCGGCCTACAATGAGCAGTTCTTC. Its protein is CASSQVSAYNEQFF.

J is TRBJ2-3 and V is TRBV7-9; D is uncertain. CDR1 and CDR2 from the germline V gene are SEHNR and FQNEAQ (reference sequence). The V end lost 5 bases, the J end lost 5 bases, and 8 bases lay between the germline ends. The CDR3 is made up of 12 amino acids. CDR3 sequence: CASSPSLDTQYF. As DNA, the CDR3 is TGTGCCAGCAGCCCCTCCTTAGATACGCAGTATTTT.